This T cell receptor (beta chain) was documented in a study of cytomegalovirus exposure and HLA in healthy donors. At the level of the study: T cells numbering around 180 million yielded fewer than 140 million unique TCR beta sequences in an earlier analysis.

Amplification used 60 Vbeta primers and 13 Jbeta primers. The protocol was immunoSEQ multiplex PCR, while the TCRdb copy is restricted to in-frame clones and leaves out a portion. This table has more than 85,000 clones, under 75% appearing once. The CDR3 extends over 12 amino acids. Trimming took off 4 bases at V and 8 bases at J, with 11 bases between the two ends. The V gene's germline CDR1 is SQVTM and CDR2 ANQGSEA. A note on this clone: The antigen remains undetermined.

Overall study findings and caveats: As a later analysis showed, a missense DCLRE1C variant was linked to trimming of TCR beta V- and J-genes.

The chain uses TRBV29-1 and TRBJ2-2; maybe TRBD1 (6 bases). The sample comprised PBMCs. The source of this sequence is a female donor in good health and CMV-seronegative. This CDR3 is CSVAGVRGELFF. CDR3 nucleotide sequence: TGCAGCGTTGCAGGGGTGCGGGGGGAGCTGTTTTTT.